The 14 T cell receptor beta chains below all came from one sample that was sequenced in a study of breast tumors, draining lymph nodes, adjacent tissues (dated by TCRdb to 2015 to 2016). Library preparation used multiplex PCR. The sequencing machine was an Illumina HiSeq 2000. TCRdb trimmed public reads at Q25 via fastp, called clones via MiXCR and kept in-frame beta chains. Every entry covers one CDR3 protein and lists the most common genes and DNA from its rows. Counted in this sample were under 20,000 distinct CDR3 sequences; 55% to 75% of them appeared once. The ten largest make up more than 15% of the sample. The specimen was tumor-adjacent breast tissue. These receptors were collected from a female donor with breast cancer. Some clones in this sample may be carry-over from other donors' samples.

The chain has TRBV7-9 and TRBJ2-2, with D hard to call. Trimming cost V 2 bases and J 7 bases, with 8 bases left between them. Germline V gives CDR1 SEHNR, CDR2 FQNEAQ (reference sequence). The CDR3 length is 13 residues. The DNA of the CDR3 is TGTGCCAGCAGCTTACTGCTGGGCGGGGAGCTGTTTTTT. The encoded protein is CASSLLLGGELFF. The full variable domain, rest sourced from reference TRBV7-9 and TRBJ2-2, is DTGVSQNPRHKITKRGQNVTFRCDPISEHNRLYWYRQTLGQGPEFLTYFQNEAQLEKSRLLSDRFSAERPKGSFSTLEIQRTEQGDSAMYLCASSLLLGGELFFGEGSRLTVL.

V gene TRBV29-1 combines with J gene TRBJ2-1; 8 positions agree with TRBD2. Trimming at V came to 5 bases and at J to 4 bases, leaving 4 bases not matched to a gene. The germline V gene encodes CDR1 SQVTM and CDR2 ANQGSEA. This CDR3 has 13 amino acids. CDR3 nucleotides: TGCAGCGTTACTAGCGGAAGATACAATGAGCAGTTCTTC. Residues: CSVTSGRYNEQFF.

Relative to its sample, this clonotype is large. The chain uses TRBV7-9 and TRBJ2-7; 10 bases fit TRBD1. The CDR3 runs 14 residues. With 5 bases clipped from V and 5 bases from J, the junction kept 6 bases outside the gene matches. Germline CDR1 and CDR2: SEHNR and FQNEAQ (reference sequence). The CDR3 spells CASSPTGGSDEQYF. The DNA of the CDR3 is TGTGCCAGCAGCCCGACAGGGGGCAGCGACGAGCAGTACTTC.

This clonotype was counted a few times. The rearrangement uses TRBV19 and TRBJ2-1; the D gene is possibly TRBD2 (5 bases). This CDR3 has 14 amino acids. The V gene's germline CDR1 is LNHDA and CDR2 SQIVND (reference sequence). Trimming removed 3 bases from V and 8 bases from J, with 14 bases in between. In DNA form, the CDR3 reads TGTGCCAGTAGTATTGAGAGCGGCTCCCATGAGCAGTTCTTC. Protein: CASSIESGSHEQFF.

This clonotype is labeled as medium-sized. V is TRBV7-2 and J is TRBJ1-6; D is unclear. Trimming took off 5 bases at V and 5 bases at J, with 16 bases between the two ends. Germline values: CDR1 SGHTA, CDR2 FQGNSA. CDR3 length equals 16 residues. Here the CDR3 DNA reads TGTGCCAGCAGCACCCGGACCGCGATTGATAATTCACCCCTCCACTTT. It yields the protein CASSTRTAIDNSPLHF.

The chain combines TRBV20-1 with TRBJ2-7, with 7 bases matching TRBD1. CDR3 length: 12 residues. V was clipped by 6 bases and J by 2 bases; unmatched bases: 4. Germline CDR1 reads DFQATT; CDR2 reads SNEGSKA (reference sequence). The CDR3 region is CSAPDRTYEQYF. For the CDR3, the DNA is TGCAGTGCACCGGACAGGACCTACGAGCAGTACTTC.

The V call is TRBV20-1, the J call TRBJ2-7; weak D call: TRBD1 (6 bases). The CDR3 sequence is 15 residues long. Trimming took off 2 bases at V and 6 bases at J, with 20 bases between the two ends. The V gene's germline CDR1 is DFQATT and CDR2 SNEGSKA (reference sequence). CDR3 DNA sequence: TGCAGTGCTAGACCGAGACAGGAGTCTCCTGTCGAGCAGTACTTC. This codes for CSARPRQESPVEQYF.

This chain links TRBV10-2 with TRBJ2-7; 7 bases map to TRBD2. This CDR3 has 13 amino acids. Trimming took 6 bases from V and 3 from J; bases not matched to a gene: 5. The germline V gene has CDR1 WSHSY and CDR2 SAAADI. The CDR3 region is CASRSGTNYEQYF. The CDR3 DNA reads TGCGCCAGCAGATCCGGGACTAACTACGAGCAGTACTTC.

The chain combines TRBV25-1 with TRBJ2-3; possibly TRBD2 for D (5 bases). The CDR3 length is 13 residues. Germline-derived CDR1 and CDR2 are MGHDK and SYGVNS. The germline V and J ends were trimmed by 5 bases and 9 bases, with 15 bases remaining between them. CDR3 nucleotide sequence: TGTGCCAGCAGTCCAACCGGTCGGGGAACGCAGTATTTT. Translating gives CASSPTGRGTQYF.

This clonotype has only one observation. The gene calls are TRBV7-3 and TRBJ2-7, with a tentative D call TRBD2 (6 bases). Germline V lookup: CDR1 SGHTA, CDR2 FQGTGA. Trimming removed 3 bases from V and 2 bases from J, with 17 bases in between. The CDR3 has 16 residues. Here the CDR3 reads CASSFQGRRAPYEQYV. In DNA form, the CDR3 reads TGTGCCAGCAGCTTTCAAGGACGGAGGGCTCCCTACGAGCAGTACGTC.

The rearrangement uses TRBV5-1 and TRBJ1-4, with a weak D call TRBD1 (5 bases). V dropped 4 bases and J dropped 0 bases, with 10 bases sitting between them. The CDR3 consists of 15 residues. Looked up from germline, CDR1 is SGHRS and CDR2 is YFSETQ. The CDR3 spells CASSKGRATNEKLFF. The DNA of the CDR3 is TGCGCCAGCAGCAAGGGACGAGCAACTAATGAAAAACTGTTTTTT. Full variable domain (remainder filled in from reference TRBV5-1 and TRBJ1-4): KAGVTQTPRYLIKTRGQQVTLSCSPISGHRSVSWYQQTPGQGLQFLFEYFSETQRNKGNFPGRFSGRQFSNSRSEMNVSTLELGDSALYLCASSKGRATNEKLFFGSGTQLSVL.

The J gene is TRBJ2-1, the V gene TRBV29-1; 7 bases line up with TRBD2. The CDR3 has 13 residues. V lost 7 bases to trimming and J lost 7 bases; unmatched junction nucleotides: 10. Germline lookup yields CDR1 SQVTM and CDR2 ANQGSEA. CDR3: CSAGAGERNEQFF. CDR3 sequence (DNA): TGCAGCGCTGGCGCGGGAGAAAGGAATGAGCAGTTCTTC.

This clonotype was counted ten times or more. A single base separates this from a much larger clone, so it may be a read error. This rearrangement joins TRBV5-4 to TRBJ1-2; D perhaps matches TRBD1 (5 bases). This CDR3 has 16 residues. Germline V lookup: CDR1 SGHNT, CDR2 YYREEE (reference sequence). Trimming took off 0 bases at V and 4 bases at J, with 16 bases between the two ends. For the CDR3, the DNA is TGTGCCAGCAGCTTGGAGGGGCACCCTTCCCTCTATGGCTACACCTTC. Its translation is CASSLEGHPSLYGYTF.

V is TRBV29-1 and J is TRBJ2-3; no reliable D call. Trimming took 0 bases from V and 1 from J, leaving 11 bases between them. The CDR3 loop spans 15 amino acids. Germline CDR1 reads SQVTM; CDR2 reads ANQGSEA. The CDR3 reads CSVEDRWTGTDTQYF. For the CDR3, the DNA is TGCAGCGTTGAAGATAGGTGGACGGGCACAGATACGCAGTATTTT.